These T cell receptor beta chains were read from a single sample in a study of shared clonotypes between healthy human individuals. The method was immunoSEQ multiplex PCR; TCRdb's version includes in-frame clones alone and lacks a portion of them. The data hold approximately 740,000 clones, with roughly 92% observed a single time. The sequenced sample was naive CD8+ T cells sorted from blood. These receptors all stem from a man aged 30 to 45 in good health. Each CDR3 is given with its conserved first and last residue. A D gene is named only where the DNA matches it firmly. The size entry is marked missing in some rows and otherwise reads once, few, many or a size class.

v_gene: TRBV27
d_gene: -
abundance: once
j_gene: TRBJ2-6
CDR3aa: CASSEYNTPNVLTF
CDR3nt: TGTGCCAGCAGTGAATACAACACCCCCAACGTCCTGACTTTC

v_gene: TRBV7-2
d_gene: -
abundance: -
j_gene: TRBJ1-1
CDR3aa: CASSLLPMNTEAFF
CDR3nt: TGTGCCAGCAGCTTATTGCCCATGAACACTGAAGCTTTCTTT

v_gene: TRBV7-9
d_gene: -
abundance: once
j_gene: TRBJ2-1
CDR3aa: CASSRRDEQFF
CDR3nt: TGTGCCAGCAGCCGACGTGATGAGCAGTTCTTC

v_gene: TRBV7-9
d_gene: TRBD1
abundance: -
j_gene: TRBJ2-1
CDR3aa: CASSQPGQVSYNEQFF
CDR3nt: TGTGCCAGCAGCCAACCGGGACAGGTCAGCTACAATGAGCAGTTCTTC

v_gene: TRBV10-3
d_gene: TRBD2
abundance: -
j_gene: TRBJ2-1
CDR3aa: CAISELAGSYNEQFF
CDR3nt: TGTGCCATCAGTGAGCTAGCGGGCTCCTACAATGAGCAGTTCTTC

v_gene: TRBV5-1
d_gene: -
abundance: once
j_gene: TRBJ1-5
CDR3aa: CASSLVRITYSNQPQHF
CDR3nt: TGCGCCAGCAGCTTGGTTCGGATTACCTATAGCAATCAGCCCCAGCATTTT

v_gene: TRBV19
d_gene: TRBD2
abundance: -
j_gene: TRBJ2-1
CDR3aa: CASSQAGVRNEQFF
CDR3nt: TGTGCCAGTAGTCAAGCGGGAGTCAGGAATGAGCAGTTCTTC

v_gene: TRBV7-9
d_gene: -
abundance: -
j_gene: TRBJ1-4
CDR3aa: CASSFPERDGLVNEKLFF
CDR3nt: TGTGCCAGCAGCTTCCCCGAACGCGACGGGTTGGTGAATGAAAAACTGTTTTTT

v_gene: TRBV6-1
d_gene: -
abundance: few
j_gene: TRBJ2-7
CDR3aa: CASSRQPPDDEQYF
CDR3nt: TGTGCCAGCAGCAGACAGCCTCCTGATGACGAGCAGTACTTC

v_gene: TRBV25-1
d_gene: -
abundance: -
j_gene: TRBJ2-6
CDR3aa: CASSADGANVLTF
CDR3nt: TGTGCCAGCAGCGCCGATGGGGCCAACGTCCTGACTTTC

v_gene: TRBV4-1
d_gene: -
abundance: -
j_gene: TRBJ2-7
CDR3aa: CASSLERTQAYEQYF
CDR3nt: TGCGCCAGCAGCCTTGAACGGACTCAGGCCTACGAGCAGTACTTC

v_gene: TRBV7-9
d_gene: -
abundance: -
j_gene: TRBJ1-3
CDR3aa: CASSDGLTSGNTIYF
CDR3nt: TGTGCCAGCAGCGACGGACTGACTTCGGGAAACACCATATATTTT

v_gene: TRBV11-2
d_gene: -
abundance: -
j_gene: TRBJ2-3
CDR3aa: CASSLEGPDTQYF
CDR3nt: TGTGCCAGCAGCTTAGAGGGACCAGATACGCAGTATTTT

v_gene: TRBV11-2
d_gene: TRBD2
abundance: -
j_gene: TRBJ2-1
CDR3aa: CASSLVAGDNEQFF
CDR3nt: TGTGCCAGCAGCTTAGTAGCGGGAGACAATGAGCAGTTCTTC

v_gene: TRBV10-3
d_gene: TRBD2
abundance: -
j_gene: TRBJ2-1
CDR3aa: CAISDLGGSTGEQFF
CDR3nt: TGTGCCATCAGTGATCTGGGCGGGAGCACGGGTGAGCAGTTCTTC

v_gene: TRBV6-1
d_gene: TRBD1
abundance: -
j_gene: TRBJ1-1
CDR3aa: CASSAIPGQGADEAFF
CDR3nt: TGTGCCAGCAGTGCCATACCGGGACAGGGGGCAGATGAAGCTTTCTTT

v_gene: TRBV27
d_gene: TRBD2
abundance: -
j_gene: TRBJ2-3
CDR3aa: CASSPTGVVAGYTDTQYF
CDR3nt: TGTGCCAGCAGTCCGACCGGGGTGGTAGCGGGCTACACAGATACGCAGTATTTT

v_gene: TRBV7-9
d_gene: TRBD1
abundance: -
j_gene: TRBJ2-1
CDR3aa: CASRSPGTGDNEQFF
CDR3nt: TGTGCCAGCCGGAGCCCCGGGACAGGGGATAATGAGCAGTTCTTC

v_gene: TRBV5-1
d_gene: TRBD1
abundance: -
j_gene: TRBJ2-7
CDR3aa: CASSFPSDRTAGEQYF
CDR3nt: TGCGCCAGCAGCTTCCCCTCGGACAGGACGGCAGGCGAGCAGTACTTC

v_gene: TRBV11-3
d_gene: -
abundance: -
j_gene: TRBJ1-2
CDR3aa: CASSLFGRNRESGDMGYTF
CDR3nt: TGTGCCAGCAGCTTATTTGGGAGGAACAGGGAATCGGGAGATATGGGCTACACCTTC

v_gene: TRBV25-1
d_gene: -
abundance: -
j_gene: TRBJ1-1
CDR3aa: CASSESSGVYTEAFF
CDR3nt: TGTGCCAGCAGTGAATCTTCCGGGGTGTACACTGAAGCTTTCTTT

v_gene: TRBV6-5
d_gene: -
abundance: -
j_gene: TRBJ2-1
CDR3aa: CASSPGWNEQFF
CDR3nt: TGTGCCAGCAGTCCAGGGTGGAATGAGCAGTTCTTC

v_gene: TRBV28
d_gene: TRBD2
abundance: -
j_gene: TRBJ2-3
CDR3aa: CASSSTRLAGVDTQYF
CDR3nt: TGTGCCAGCAGTTCTACACGACTAGCGGGAGTTGATACGCAGTATTTT

v_gene: TRBV28
d_gene: -
abundance: once
j_gene: TRBJ1-1
CDR3aa: CASGSKQENMNTEAFF
CDR3nt: TGTGCCAGCGGCTCCAAACAGGAGAACATGAACACTGAAGCTTTCTTT

v_gene: TRBV6-1
d_gene: -
abundance: -
j_gene: TRBJ2-1
CDR3aa: CASSEVTGREQFF
CDR3nt: TGTGCCAGCAGTGAAGTAACCGGCCGCGAGCAGTTCTTC

v_gene: TRBV11-2
d_gene: -
abundance: -
j_gene: TRBJ2-3
CDR3aa: CASSLDPSRTDTQYF
CDR3nt: TGTGCCAGCAGCTTAGACCCCTCTCGCACAGATACGCAGTATTTT